Below, 24 T cell receptor beta chains from the same sample are listed, as sequenced in a study of T-cell reconstitution after alpha-beta-depleted transplantation in children. TCRbeta library construction was performed incorporating unique molecular identifiers. TCRdb passed the PCR reads through MiXCR, listing each CDR3 protein once. This sample carries 250,000 to 400,000 distinct CDR3 sequences, about a quarter of them seen once, and the ten largest clones take around 9.9%. Sequencing used PBMCs, mostly from graft donor cells, obtained 180 days after TCRalphabeta/CD19-depleted stem cell transplant. All receptors derive from a male patient aged 5 to 17 who had a stem cell transplant for acute lymphoblastic leukemia, so the T cells may come from the graft donor.

A few counts support this clonotype. The gene calls are TRBV29-1 and TRBJ2-7; 9 bases align to TRBD1. The length of the CDR3 is 16 residues. V lost 4 bases to trimming and J lost 0 bases; unmatched junction nucleotides: 10. The germline CDR1 and CDR2 sequences are SQVTM and ANQGSEA. This chain's CDR3 is CSVVSGDRASSYEQYF. The CDR3 DNA is TGCAGCGTTGTGTCAGGGGACAGGGCAAGCTCCTACGAGCAGTACTTC.

This clonotype was counted a few times. The chain carries TRBV10-3 and TRBJ2-2; the match to TRBD1 covers 9 bases. Germline lookup yields CDR1 ENHRY and CDR2 SYGVKD. This CDR3 spans 16 amino acids. V was pared by 4 bases and J by 6 bases, with 9 bases of the junction left unmatched. This chain's CDR3 is CAISAHGDRAPGELFF. CDR3 nucleotides: TGTGCCATCAGTGCTCATGGGGACAGGGCTCCCGGGGAGCTGTTTTTT.

There are a few counts of this clonotype. The gene calls are TRBV7-2 and TRBJ1-5; D unresolved. Germline V gene data show CDR1 as SGHTA and CDR2 as FQGNSA. This CDR3 comprises 13 residues. V dropped 0 bases and J dropped 2 bases, with 2 bases sitting between them. CDR3 coding DNA: TGTGCCAGCAGCTTAGCCCGCAATCAGCCCCAGCATTTT. This translates into CASSLARNQPQHF.

This chain links TRBV29-1 with TRBJ1-5; 9 bases are shared with TRBD1. Germline CDR1 is SQVTM and CDR2 is ANQGSEA. Unmatched junction bases numbered 5, after V lost 6 bases and J lost 5 bases. This CDR3 region has 13 residues. The CDR3 coding sequence is TGCAGCGTAAAGACAGGGGGAGATCAGCCCCAGCATTTT. Encoded protein: CSVKTGGDQPQHF.

The CDR3 loop reads CASTTSGASYEQYF. CDR3 DNA sequence: TGTGCCAGCACAACTAGCGGAGCCTCCTACGAGCAGTACTTC. The chain recombines TRBV3-1 with TRBJ2-7; 8 bases line up with TRBD2. The length of the CDR3 is 14 residues. From germline, CDR1 is LGHDT and CDR2 YNNKEL (reference sequence). With V trimmed by 7 bases and J by 0 bases, 5 bases remained unmatched.

The rearrangement uses TRBV6-1 and TRBJ2-7, with TRBD1 identical over 8 bases. Germline V gives CDR1 MNHNS, CDR2 SASEGT. Losses at the gene ends were 6 bases for V and 1 base for J; bases not matched to a gene: 5. This CDR3 is built from 14 residues. CDR3 nucleotide sequence: TGTGCCAGCAGAGGACAGGGTAAATCCTACGAGCAGTACTTC. Encoded protein: CASRGQGKSYEQYF.

Only a few counts were recorded for this clonotype. V gene TRBV7-6 combines with J gene TRBJ2-5; D may be TRBD2 (6 bases). The ends were cut back, 1 base at V and 6 bases at J, with 15 bases in the middle. Germline V gene sequence: CDR1 SGHVS, CDR2 FNYEAQ. The CDR3 is made up of 15 amino acids. This CDR3 reads CASSLGGGTGQTQYF. As DNA, the CDR3 is TGTGCCAGCAGCTTAGGTGGCGGGACTGGGCAGACCCAGTACTTC.

The chain couples TRBV24-1 to TRBJ2-1; D not resolved. With 0 bases removed from V and 7 bases from J, the gap between germline ends came to 6 bases. The CDR3 has 13 amino acids. Germline-derived CDR1 and CDR2 are KGHDR and SFDVKD. CDR3: CATSDLRRNEQFF. In DNA, the CDR3 is TGTGCCACCAGTGATTTGCGCAGGAATGAGCAGTTCTTC.

V usage is TRBV18 and J usage is TRBJ2-1; TRBD2 agrees at 11 bases. The germline V gene encodes CDR1 KGHSH and CDR2 LQKENI. CDR3 length: 18 amino acids. V was clipped by 2 bases and J by 6 bases; unmatched bases: 12. The CDR3 sequence is CASSPSGLAGPFLNEQFF. CDR3 bases: TGTGCCAGCTCACCATCCGGACTAGCGGGTCCTTTCCTCAATGAGCAGTTCTTC.

The rearrangement uses TRBV20-1 and TRBJ2-7, with D possibly TRBD2 on 6 matching bases. CDR3 length: 13 residues. Germline values: CDR1 DFQATT, CDR2 SNEGSKA (reference sequence). V lost 3 bases, J lost 2 bases, and 11 bases lay in between. The CDR3 loop is CSASRDLTYEQYF. CDR3 sequence (DNA): TGCAGTGCTAGCCGGGACTTAACCTACGAGCAGTACTTC.

The chain couples TRBV11-3 to TRBJ2-3; 7 bases map to TRBD2. This CDR3 has 15 residues. The V gene end was trimmed by 1 base and the J gene end by 2 bases; junction bases not matched to a gene: 3. Germline CDR1 reads SGHNT; CDR2 reads YENEEA. The CDR3 spells CASSLGAGYTDTQYF. CDR3 bases: TGTGCCAGCAGCTTAGGAGCGGGATACACAGATACGCAGTATTTT.

The V and J genes are TRBV18 and TRBJ2-1; D is uncertain. Trimming left V 3 bases short and J 2 bases short, with 11 bases between. The CDR3 contains 15 residues. CDR1 is KGHSH and CDR2 is LQKENI in the germline V gene. The chain's CDR3 is CASSPMARPYNEQFF. The CDR3, as DNA: TGTGCCAGCTCACCTATGGCTCGTCCCTACAATGAGCAGTTCTTC. Based on the CDR3 plus reference TRBV18 and TRBJ2-1, the full variable domain is NAGVMQNPRHLVRRRGQEARLRCSPMKGHSHVYWYRQLPEEGLKFMVYLQKENIIDESGMPKERFSAEFPKEGPSILRIQQVVRGDSAAYFCASSPMARPYNEQFFGPGTRLTVL.

The table lists this clonotype with a count of one. The chain recombines TRBV13 with TRBJ2-7, with D maybe TRBD1 (7 bases). The length of the CDR3 is 18 residues. Germline CDR1 and CDR2: PRHDT and FYEKMQ (reference sequence). Deletions cut 1 base from V and 2 bases from J, with 21 bases between. CDR3 sequence reads: CASSLEGIRRGRAYEQYF. The CDR3, as DNA: TGTGCCAGCAGCTTAGAAGGAATAAGGAGGGGGCGCGCCTACGAGCAGTACTTC.

This clonotype was detected only a few times. The rearrangement uses TRBV12-3 or TRBV12-4 and TRBJ2-5; D unresolved. The CDR3 has 13 residues. V was pared by 5 bases and J by 4 bases, with 11 bases between. DNA for the CDR3: TGTGCCAGCAGTCGAGCGATTCGAGAGACCCAGTACTTC. This encodes CASSRAIRETQYF.

This clonotype has more than one count but fewer than ten. This rearrangement joins TRBV19 to TRBJ2-7; D not resolved. Trimming cost V 1 base and J 3 bases, with 7 bases left between them. Germline CDR1 reads LNHDA; CDR2 reads SQIVND (reference sequence). The CDR3 is 13 amino acids. The CDR3, as DNA: TGTGCCAGTAGTATAGGCGTACTCTACGAGCAGTACTTC. Residues: CASSIGVLYEQYF.

This clonotype was recorded a few times. The chain has TRBV6-1 and TRBJ2-1; D call uncertain. Per the germline V gene, CDR1 is MNHNS and CDR2 is SASEGT. The V end lost 4 bases, the J end lost 7 bases, and 20 bases lay between the germline ends. The CDR3 is made up of 16 amino acids. The CDR3 DNA reads TGTGCCAGCAGTGCCCAACAGCCTGGAGTGGGTAATGAGCAGTTCTTC. Residues: CASSAQQPGVGNEQFF.

The chain employs TRBV9 and TRBJ2-3, with D unresolved. V was clipped by 0 bases and J by 4 bases, with 9 bases between them. The CDR3 covers 14 residues. Germline V gene data show CDR1 as SGDLS and CDR2 as YYNGEE. CDR3 nucleotide sequence: TGTGCCAGCAGCGTAGACGGTAGGGCAGATACGCAGTATTTT. Residues: CASSVDGRADTQYF. The full variable domain, its missing parts supplied by reference TRBV9 and TRBJ2-3, is DSGVTQTPKHLITATGQRVTLRCSPRSGDLSVYWYQQSLDQGLQFLIQYYNGEERAKGNILERFSAQQFPDLHSELNLSSLELGDSALYFCASSVDGRADTQYFGPGTRLTVL.

This clonotype was seen a few times. This chain uses TRBV7-3 with TRBJ2-5; D is unresolved. The germline V and J ends were trimmed by 3 bases and 5 bases, with 13 bases remaining between them. Germline CDR1 is SGHTA and CDR2 is FQGTGA. CDR3 length: 14 amino acids. Here the CDR3 DNA reads TGTGCCAGCAGCTTTACGGCTCGGAGCGAGACCCAGTACTTC. This codes for CASSFTARSETQYF.

The chain uses TRBV21-1 and TRBJ1-2. TRBV21-1 is labeled a pseudogene. This CDR3 region has 17 residues. The CDR3 DNA follows: TGTGCCAGCAGCAACAACGCAATTACGGGTCTCTTCTATGGCTACACCTTC. Translation gives CASSNNAITGLFYGYTF.

J is TRBJ1-6 and V is TRBV27, with no clear D. There are 14 residues in the CDR3. V lost 3 bases and J lost 9, with 12 bases in between. Looked up from germline, CDR1 is MNHEY and CDR2 is SMNVEV (reference sequence). CDR3 sequence (DNA): TGTGCCAGCAGTTTTAGTTTTGGATCTTCACCCCTCCACTTT. Translation: CASSFSFGSSPLHF.

The table lists this clonotype with a few counts. The J gene is TRBJ2-1, the V gene TRBV29-1, with 10 nucleotides matching TRBD1. The CDR3 sequence is 14 residues long. V lost 2 bases and J lost 8; bases outside the gene matches: 6. CDR1 is SQVTM, CDR2 ANQGSEA, per germline. CDR3 sequence (DNA): TGCAGCGTTGAATCAGGGACAGGGGCGGATGAGCAGTTCTTC. It yields the protein CSVESGTGADEQFF.

The chain couples TRBV20-1 to TRBJ2-7; 9 bases are shared with TRBD1. Germline CDR1 is DFQATT and CDR2 is SNEGSKA (reference sequence). The junction had 16 bases not matched to a gene; V was cut back by 1 base and J by 0 bases. The CDR3 contains 19 residues. The CDR3 sequence is CSARGVALQGAYISYEQYF. In DNA, the CDR3 is TGCAGTGCTAGAGGAGTTGCCCTACAGGGGGCTTATATCTCCTACGAGCAGTACTTC.

In this sample, this clonotype turned up many times. J is TRBJ2-3 and V is TRBV10-3; weak D call: TRBD2 (5 bases). Germline V CDR1 and CDR2: ENHRY, SYGVKD. V was pared by 2 bases and J by 3 bases, with 6 bases between. This CDR3 spans 13 amino acids. DNA for the CDR3: TGTGCCATCAGTGAGGGAGGAACAGATACGCAGTATTTT. Amino acids: CAISEGGTDTQYF.

In its sample, this clonotype was seen a few times. The V and J genes are TRBV5-1 and TRBJ2-3, with TRBD2 matching 12 bases. CDR1 SGHRS and CDR2 YFSETQ come from the germline V gene. The ends lost 4 bases at V and 5 bases at J; junction bases unmatched: 8. The CDR3 length is 16 residues. CDR3 nucleotides: TGCGCCAGCAGCCTACTAGCGGGAGGCGGAGTAGATACGCAGTATTTT. It yields the protein CASSLLAGGGVDTQYF.